The following is a T cell receptor (beta chain) sequence with its context. The antigen remains unidentified. TCRdb's copy holds only in-frame clones and misses some; the assay was immunoSEQ multiplex PCR. The profile shows 90,000 to 100,000 clones, 70% to 90% of them singletons. The sample belongs to a study of T cell responses to AZD1222 COVID-19 vaccine. The CDR3 length is 15 residues. CDR1 and CDR2 from the germline V gene are MNHEY and SVGAGI. V was shortened by 2 bases and J by 5 bases, with 12 bases between the two germline ends. Study-wide points: At 160-218 and 743-854, vaccine-associated CD4 TCRs were dominant, and they spanned spike.

Sequenced here: peripheral blood, sampled on day 0 of AZD1222 vaccination. This chain joins TRBV6-5 and TRBJ2-2, with TRBD2 as a possible D gene (6 bases). This sequence was found in an adult in good health. The CDR3 here is CASSYGDSRTGELFF. The CDR3 DNA sequence: TGTGCCAGCAGTTACGGGGACTCCAGGACCGGGGAGCTGTTTTTT.